This T cell receptor (beta chain) is drawn from a study of T-cell reconstitution after alpha-beta-depleted transplantation in children. Notes on the study in general: T-cell counts and diversity at one year post-transplant came mainly from newly produced T cells.

It was with unique molecular identifiers that the TCRbeta library was prepared. A single record per CDR3 protein comes from TCRdb applying MiXCR to the PCR reads. The table lists around 100,000 distinct CDR3 sequences, 10% of them singletons. A remark on this clonotype: Its antigen is as yet unknown.

Germline V gene lookup returns CDR1 DFQATT and CDR2 SNEGSKA (reference sequence). V lost 3 bases to trimming and J lost 7 bases, with 24 bases between them. This CDR3 spans 16 amino acids. Sequenced here: PBMCs, sampled before TCRalphabeta/CD19-depleted stem cell transplant. The gene calls are TRBV20-1 and TRBJ1-2; D is possibly TRBD1 (6 bases). This receptor was taken from a boy aged 2-9 years with acute lymphoblastic leukemia, due to receive a stem cell transplant. The CDR3 spells CSASLSGLRGQGGYTF. The CDR3 region has the DNA TGCAGTGCTAGTCTTTCCGGTCTCAGGGGACAAGGTGGCTACACCTTC.